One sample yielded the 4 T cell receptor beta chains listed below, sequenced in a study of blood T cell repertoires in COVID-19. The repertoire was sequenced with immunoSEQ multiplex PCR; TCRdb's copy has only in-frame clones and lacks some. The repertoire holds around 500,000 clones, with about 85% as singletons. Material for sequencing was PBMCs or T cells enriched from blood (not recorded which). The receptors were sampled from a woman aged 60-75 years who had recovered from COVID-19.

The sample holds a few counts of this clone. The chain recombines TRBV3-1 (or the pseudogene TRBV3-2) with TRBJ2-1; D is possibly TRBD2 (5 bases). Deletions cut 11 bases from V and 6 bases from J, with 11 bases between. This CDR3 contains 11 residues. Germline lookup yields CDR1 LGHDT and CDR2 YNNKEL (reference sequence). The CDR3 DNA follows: TGTGCCTCGGGAACCCGCAATGAGCAGTTCTTC. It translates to CASGTRNEQFF.

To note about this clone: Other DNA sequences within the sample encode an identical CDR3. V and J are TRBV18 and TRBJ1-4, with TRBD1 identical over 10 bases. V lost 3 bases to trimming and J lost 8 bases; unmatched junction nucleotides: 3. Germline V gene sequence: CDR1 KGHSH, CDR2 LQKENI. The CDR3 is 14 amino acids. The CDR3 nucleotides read TGTGCCAGCTCACCTGGGACAGGGGAAGAAAAACTGTTTTTT. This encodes CASSPGTGEEKLFF.

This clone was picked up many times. In nucleotides, the CDR3 is TGTGCCAGCAGCTGGGACAAGAACACTGAAGCTTTCTTT. This codes for CASSWDKNTEAFF. The chain recombines TRBV5-4 with TRBJ1-1, with D possibly matching TRBD1 (6 bases). Germline-derived CDR1 and CDR2 are SGHNT and YYREEE (reference sequence). Trimming pared 3 bases from V and 1 base from J, leaving 7 bases between. This CDR3 contains 13 residues.

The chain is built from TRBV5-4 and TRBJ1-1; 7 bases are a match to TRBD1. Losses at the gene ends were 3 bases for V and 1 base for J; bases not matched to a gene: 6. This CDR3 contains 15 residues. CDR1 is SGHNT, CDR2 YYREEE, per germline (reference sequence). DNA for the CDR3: TGTGCCAGCAGCTCGGCGACAGGGACGAACACTGAAGCTTTCTTT. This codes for CASSSATGTNTEAFF.